The T cell receptor beta chain under discussion was sequenced for a study of control samples from healthy donors and cancer patients. Sequencing used immunoSEQ multiplex PCR; TCRdb keeps in-frame clones, though not all of them. The table lists about 150,000 clones, about 94% of them singletons, with more than 13% in the top ten. CDR3 length: 15 amino acids. The germline CDR1 and CDR2 sequences are SGHTA and FQGNSA. V shed 1 base and J 6 bases; nucleotides not matched to a gene: 7. This clone was observed once. The material sequenced was PBMCs. This TCR derives from a man aged 55 to 70 with colorectal cancer. V and J are TRBV7-2 and TRBJ2-7, with 9 nucleotides matching TRBD2. The CDR3, as DNA: TGTGCCAGCAGCTTAGGGGGCGGGAGGGCGTCCGAGCAGTACTTC. Translated, it gives CASSLGGGRASEQYF. The variable domain in full, completed from reference TRBV7-2 and TRBJ2-7, reads GAGVSQSPSNKVTEKGKDVELRCDPISGHTALYWYRQSLGQGLEFLIYFQGNSAPDKSGLPSDRFSAERTGGSVSTLTIQRTQQEDSAVYLCASSLGGGRASEQYFGPGTRLTVT.